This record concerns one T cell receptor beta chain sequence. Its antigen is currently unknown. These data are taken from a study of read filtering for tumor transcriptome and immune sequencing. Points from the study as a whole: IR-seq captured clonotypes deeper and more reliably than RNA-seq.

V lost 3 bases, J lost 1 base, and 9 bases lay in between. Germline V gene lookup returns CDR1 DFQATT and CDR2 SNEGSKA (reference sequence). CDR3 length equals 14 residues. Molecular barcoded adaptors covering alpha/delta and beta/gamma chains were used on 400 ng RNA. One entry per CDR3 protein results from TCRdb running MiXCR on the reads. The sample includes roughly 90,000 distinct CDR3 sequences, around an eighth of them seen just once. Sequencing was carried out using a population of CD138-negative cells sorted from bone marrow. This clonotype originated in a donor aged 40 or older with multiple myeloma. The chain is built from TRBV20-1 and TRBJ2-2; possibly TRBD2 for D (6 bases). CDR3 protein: CSARVSGNTGELFF. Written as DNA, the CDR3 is TGCAGTGCTAGGGTTAGCGGGAACACCGGGGAGCTGTTTTTT.